The 29 T cell receptor beta chains listed next were all sequenced from one sample in a study of Tregs in tolerant kidney transplant recipients. The nonmyeloablative bone marrow transplants came from related graft donors, with transient mixed chimerism. Assay used: immunoSEQ multiplex PCR; TCRdb lists only in-frame clones, some missing. Its table records about 23,000 clones. The sequences come from CD4+ T cells from blood (PBMCs), collected 6 months after the transplant. Receptors were obtained from a human patient who received a combined kidney and bone marrow transplant. Some T cells may be graft donor cells.

About this clone: The read terminates 3 residues ahead of where the CDR3 ends, so the germline J gene completes it. This chain connects TRBV9 to TRBJ2-1; 12 bases match TRBD2. This CDR3 contains 17 residues. V dropped 4 bases and J dropped 2; count of bases not matched to a gene: 7. Germline CDR1 SGDLS, CDR2 YYNGEE. The covered CDR3 bases are TGTGCCAGCAGCTCCCGACTAGCGGGGGCCCCCTACAATGAG. This gives the protein CASSSRLAGAPYNE. The full-length CDR3 reads as CASSSRLAGAPYNEQFF. The variable domain in full, completed from reference TRBV9 and TRBJ2-1, reads DSGVTQTPKHLITATGQRVTLRCSPRSGDLSVYWYQQSLDQGLQFLIQYYNGEERAKGNILERFSAQQFPDLHSELNLSSLELGDSALYFCASSSRLAGAPYNEQFFGPGTRLTVL.

The part of the CDR3 DNA that was read is TGTGCCAGCAGTTACGAAGGCTGGGAAAAA. Protein: CASSYEGWEK. The whole CDR3 reads CASSYEGWEKLFF. V and J are TRBV6-2 or TRBV6-3 and TRBJ1-4; the D is unclear. Read sequence stops 3 residues before the CDR3 end, and the germline J gene provides the missing end. Trimming left V 2 bases short and J 8 bases short, with 9 bases between. Germline V CDR1 and CDR2: MNHEY, SVGEGT. The CDR3 loop spans 13 amino acids.

With regard to this clone: The sequence runs out 3 residues before the end of the CDR3; the remainder is reconstructed from the germline J gene. This sequence joins TRBV7-8 and TRBJ2-7, with 9 bases fitting TRBD1. Germline CDR1 reads SGHVS; CDR2 reads FQNEAQ. After removal of 2 bases from V and 4 bases from J, the junction contained 9 bases not matched to a gene. The CDR3 has 16 amino acids. The sequenced CDR3 bases are TGTGCCAGCAGCTTACCCCCACAGGGGGCTCGGTACGAG. Residues: CASSLPPQGARYE. The CDR3 reads in full as CASSLPPQGARYEQYF.

With regard to this clone: The CDR3 end falls 3 residues outside the read, so it is completed with the germline J gene. The chain uses TRBV6-2 or TRBV6-3 and TRBJ1-1; weak D call: TRBD1 (6 bases). The V gene lost 2 bases and the J gene lost 1 base, with 14 bases spanning the gap. The CDR3 extends over 16 amino acids. Germline V gene sequence: CDR1 MNHEY, CDR2 SVGEGT. Incomplete CDR3 DNA: TGTGCCAGCAGTTACGGGGGGGGCTCTAGGAACACTGAA. Amino acids: CASSYGGGSRNTE. The complete CDR3 sequence is CASSYGGGSRNTEAFF.

Regarding this clone: Read sequence stops 3 residues before the CDR3 end, and the germline J gene provides the missing end. This chain uses TRBV5-1 with TRBJ2-5, with 7 bases matching TRBD1. This CDR3 region has 15 residues. V lost 5 bases and J lost 3; bases outside the gene matches: 10. CDR1 is SGHRS, CDR2 YFSETQ, per germline. CDR3 DNA (partial): TGCGCCAGCAGATCGGGACAGCTGGGGGAAGAGACC. It codes for CASRSGQLGEET. The entire CDR3 protein reads CASRSGQLGEETQYF.

With regard to this clone: The read stops 3 residues short of the end of the CDR3; the missing end is completed from the germline J gene. The chain recombines TRBV6-2 or TRBV6-3 with TRBJ2-5, with TRBD2 as a possible D gene (5 bases). This CDR3 spans 12 amino acids. The V and J ends lost 6 bases and 5 bases respectively, with 10 bases between them. Germline-derived CDR1 and CDR2 are MNHEY and SVGEGT. The CDR3 here is CASSGVGETQYF. The sequenced part of the CDR3 DNA is TGTGCCAGCAGCGGGGTCGGGGAGACC.

In regard to this clone: The CDR3 goes on 3 residues after the read ends, and that part is filled in from the germline J gene. The chain is built from TRBV5-1 and TRBJ1-1; D is possibly TRBD1 (6 bases). This CDR3 is 19 amino acids long. V was cut by 1 base and J by 0 bases, with 22 bases left in between. CDR1 SGHRS and CDR2 YFSETQ come from the germline V gene. Incomplete CDR3 DNA: TGCGCCAGCAGCTTGAGGGGGGCAGCGGGGATTTTCATGAACACTGAA. Protein sequence: CASSLRGAAGIFMNTE. The whole CDR3 region reads CASSLRGAAGIFMNTEAFF.

As concerns this clone: The CDR3 extends 3 residues past the end of the read, so its final part is completed from the germline J gene. The rearrangement uses TRBV19 and TRBJ1-2; D possibly corresponds to TRBD1 (5 bases). This CDR3 spans 12 amino acids. The germline CDR1 and CDR2 sequences are LNHDA and SQIVND (reference sequence). The CDR3 protein is CASGSGVNSYTF. Partial CDR3 DNA: TGTGCCAGTGGTTCGGGGGTTAATAGC.

Notes on this clone: From the germline J gene comes the end of the CDR3, since the read stops 3 residues before it. V gene TRBV7-2 combines with J gene TRBJ2-7, with D possibly matching TRBD2 (5 bases). Germline CDR1 and CDR2: SGHTA and FQGNSA. The CDR3 consists of 13 residues. Deletions cut 1 base from V and 6 bases from J, with 10 bases between. CDR3 sequence: CASSLDRGSEQYF. The sequenced part of the CDR3 DNA is TGTGCCAGCAGCTTAGACCGAGGGTCCGAG.

As for this clone: The CDR3 goes on 3 residues after the read ends, and that part is filled in from the germline J gene. V gene TRBV5-4 combines with J gene TRBJ2-7; D is uncertain. The CDR3 consists of 11 residues. Per the germline V gene, CDR1 is SGHNT and CDR2 is YYREEE (reference sequence). Trimming removed 4 bases at V and 6 bases at J, with 8 bases between. CDR3 DNA (partial): TGTGCCAGCAGCCTCCTTAGCGAG. Residues: CASSLLSE. The full CDR3 protein reads CASSLLSEQYF.

Points on this clone: With the read ending 3 residues before the CDR3 end, the germline J gene is used to fill in that end. This chain joins TRBV7-2 and TRBJ2-7; perhaps TRBD2 as D (6 bases). CDR1 SGHTA and CDR2 FQGNSA come from the germline V gene. V was shortened by 4 bases and J by 5 bases, with 9 bases between the two germline ends. CDR3 size: 12 residues. The CDR3 bases that were read are TGTGCCAGCAGCTGGGACTGGAACGAG. Amino acids: CASSWDWNE. Given in full, the CDR3 is CASSWDWNEQYF.

Turning to this clone: The read ends 3 residues before the CDR3 terminus; that terminus is restored from the germline J gene. The genes are TRBV2 and TRBJ2-1, with 12 bases fitting TRBD2. With V trimmed by 4 bases and J by 2 bases, 9 bases remained unmatched. There are 18 residues in the CDR3. Germline V gene lookup returns CDR1 SNHLY and CDR2 FYNNEI. CDR3: CASSASLAGGPPYNEQFF. The CDR3 bases that were read are TGTGCCAGCAGTGCGTCGCTAGCGGGGGGGCCACCCTACAATGAG.

About this clone itself: The read finishes 3 residues shy of the CDR3 end, and the germline J gene is used to complete it. The chain combines TRBV6-2 or TRBV6-3 with TRBJ1-5, with D possibly being TRBD1 (5 bases). Germline V gene data show CDR1 as MNHEY and CDR2 as SVGEGT. The CDR3 spans 15 residues. V lost 3 bases, J lost 4 bases, and 13 bases lay in between. The sequenced part of the CDR3 DNA is TGTGCCAGCAGTTATAGGGGTGCAATAAATCAGCCC. Translated: CASSYRGAINQP. The full CDR3 is CASSYRGAINQPQHF.

As concerns this clone: The read halts 3 residues ahead of the CDR3 end, with the missing end drawn from the germline J gene. V is TRBV5-1 and J is TRBJ2-7; TRBD1 matches 7 bases. V shed 2 bases and J 3 bases; nucleotides not matched to a gene: 8. This CDR3 is 15 amino acids long. Germline V lookup: CDR1 SGHRS, CDR2 YFSETQ. CDR3 DNA (partial): TGCGCCAGCAGCTTAACAGGGGAGCGGATCTACGAG. Amino acid sequence: CASSLTGERIYE. The full CDR3 is CASSLTGERIYEQYF. Combining the CDR3 with reference TRBV5-1 and TRBJ2-7 gives the whole variable domain KAGVTQTPRYLIKTRGQQVTLSCSPISGHRSVSWYQQTPGQGLQFLFEYFSETQRNKGNFPGRFSGRQFSNSRSEMNVSTLELGDSALYLCASSLTGERIYEQYFGPGTRLTVT.

A note on this clone: Read sequence stops 3 residues before the CDR3 end, and the germline J gene provides the missing end. The V gene is TRBV18, the J gene TRBJ1-2, with 7 bases aligning to TRBD1. The CDR3 has 14 residues. Germline CDR1 is KGHSH and CDR2 is LQKENI. V lost 8 bases to trimming and J lost 2 bases; unmatched junction nucleotides: 8. Incomplete CDR3 DNA: TGTGCCAGCCACCTGACAGGGCAAAACTATGGC. It yields the protein CASHLTGQNYG. The whole CDR3 region reads CASHLTGQNYGYTF.

About this clone: The sequence runs out 3 residues before the end of the CDR3; the remainder is reconstructed from the germline J gene. The J gene is TRBJ1-2, the V gene TRBV6-2 or TRBV6-3; TRBD1 agrees at 8 bases. This CDR3 is built from 11 residues. Germline-derived CDR1 and CDR2 are MNHEY and SVGEGT. The DNA read from the CDR3 is TGTGCCACTGGACAGGGCGGGGGC. Amino acids: CATGQGGG. In full, the CDR3 is CATGQGGGYTF.

About this clone: The CDR3 goes on 3 residues after the read ends, and that part is filled in from the germline J gene. V gene TRBV20-1 combines with J gene TRBJ1-2; possibly TRBD1 for D (6 bases). Germline loops: CDR1 DFQATT, CDR2 SNEGSKA (reference sequence). Trimming removed 5 bases at V and 6 bases at J, with 16 bases between. This CDR3 is 13 amino acids long. CDR3 DNA (partial): TGCAGTGCTTTTCCCGGGACAACTAATGGC. Translated, it gives CSAFPGTTNG. The CDR3 as a whole reads CSAFPGTTNGYTF.

Comment on this clone: Coverage ceases 3 residues before the CDR3 finishes, and the germline J gene fills in the end. The chain carries TRBV30 and TRBJ1-3, with TRBD1 matching over 10 bases. The V gene end was trimmed by 5 bases and the J gene end by 3 bases; junction bases not matched to a gene: 1. Germline V CDR1 and CDR2: GTSNPN, SVGIG (reference sequence). This CDR3 comprises 13 residues. The covered CDR3 bases are TGTGCCTGGGGGACAGGGGATGGAAACACC. Amino acid sequence: CAWGTGDGNT. The full CDR3 is CAWGTGDGNTIYF.

Turning to this clone: The CDR3 extends 3 residues past the end of the read, so its final part is completed from the germline J gene. The V call is TRBV6-2 or TRBV6-3, the J call TRBJ2-7, with 10 nucleotides matching TRBD2. The germline gives CDR1 MNHEY, CDR2 SVGEGT. The CDR3 sequence is 15 residues long. The junction had 3 bases not matched to a gene; V was cut back by 2 bases and J by 2 bases. The CDR3 bases that were read are TGTGCCAGCAGTTACAGGACTAGCGGAACCTACGAG. The encoded protein is CASSYRTSGTYE. The whole CDR3 sequence reads CASSYRTSGTYEQYF.

A word on this clone: The CDR3 extends 3 residues past the end of the read, so its final part is completed from the germline J gene. The V call is TRBV19, the J call TRBJ1-5; no definite D call. Looked up from germline, CDR1 is LNHDA and CDR2 is SQIVND (reference sequence). V was trimmed by 6 bases and J by 3 bases, leaving 15 bases between them. The CDR3 has 15 amino acids. CDR3 loop: CASRFREGDNQPQHF. CDR3 DNA (partial): TGTGCCAGTAGGTTCCGTGAGGGTGACAATCAGCCC.

Notes on this clone: Read data end 3 residues before the CDR3 end; the end is taken from the germline J gene. V usage is TRBV30 and J usage is TRBJ1-5, with 7 bases identical to TRBD1. CDR1 GTSNPN and CDR2 SVGIG come from the germline V gene (reference sequence). The length of the CDR3 is 13 residues. J was trimmed by 5 bases and V by 1 base; bases with no gene match: 2. The covered CDR3 bases are TGTGCCTGGAGTGGGACAGGTGATCAGCCC. This encodes CAWSGTGDQP. The entire CDR3 sequence reads CAWSGTGDQPQHF.

As concerns this clone: The DNA ends 3 residues before the CDR3 does, and the rest of the CDR3 is filled in from the germline J gene. The J gene is TRBJ1-1, the V gene TRBV5-1; 8 nucleotides agree with TRBD1. This CDR3 region has 14 residues. Per the germline V gene, CDR1 is SGHRS and CDR2 is YFSETQ. The V segment lost 0 bases and the J segment 4 bases; nucleotides outside the gene matches: 2. The DNA read from the CDR3 is TGCGCCAGCAGCTTGGACAGGGGGATCACTGAA. Its translation: CASSLDRGITE. The CDR3 as a whole reads CASSLDRGITEAFF.

Remarks on this clone: The read ends 3 residues early relative to the CDR3; the germline J gene fills the gap. The chain has TRBV6-2 or TRBV6-3 and TRBJ2-1; D is perhaps TRBD2 (6 bases). Germline CDR1 is MNHEY and CDR2 is SVGEGT. The CDR3 covers 11 residues. V was shortened by 9 bases and J by 6 bases, with 9 bases between the two germline ends. CDR3 residues: CARGGFNEQFF. The covered CDR3 bases are TGTGCCAGGGGGGGATTCAATGAG.

To note about this clone: The read is 3 residues too short to cover the CDR3 end, so that end is filled in from the germline J gene. This rearrangement joins TRBV19 to TRBJ1-6; 9 positions match TRBD1. Germline V lookup: CDR1 LNHDA, CDR2 SQIVND (reference sequence). Losses at the gene ends were 6 bases for V and 8 bases for J; bases not matched to a gene: 5. The CDR3 loop spans 14 amino acids. The covered CDR3 bases are TGTGCCAGTAGCGGACAGGGGCATTATTCACCC. This translates into CASSGQGHYSP. The entire CDR3 is CASSGQGHYSPLHF.

Comments on this clone: The read halts 3 residues ahead of the CDR3 end, with the missing end drawn from the germline J gene. J is TRBJ2-7 and V is TRBV15; 7 nucleotides match TRBD2. Germline V gives CDR1 LNHNV, CDR2 YYDKDF (reference sequence). V shed 0 bases and J 5 bases; nucleotides not matched to a gene: 7. This CDR3 has 15 residues. The CDR3 sequence is CATSRDPGGADEQYF. The CDR3 DNA, read in part, is TGTGCCACCAGCAGAGATCCGGGGGGTGCGGACGAG.

Comments on this clone: The CDR3 end lies 3 residues beyond the end of the read and is filled in from the germline J gene. V gene TRBV5-4 combines with J gene TRBJ2-7; D is perhaps TRBD2 (5 bases). Trimming removed 0 bases at V and 0 bases at J, with 10 bases between. In germline, CDR1 is SGHNT, CDR2 YYREEE (reference sequence). The CDR3 extends over 15 amino acids. The part of the CDR3 DNA that was read is TGTGCCAGCAGCTTGGGAGAGGGCAGCTCCTACGAG. It specifies CASSLGEGSSYE. The CDR3 as a whole reads CASSLGEGSSYEQYF.

As for this clone: The DNA ends 3 residues before the CDR3 does, and the rest of the CDR3 is filled in from the germline J gene. This chain uses TRBV5-1 with TRBJ1-1; D may be TRBD1 (6 bases). CDR3 length equals 16 residues. Germline assignment: CDR1 SGHRS and CDR2 YFSETQ. Trimming shortened V by 1 base and J by 0 bases, and 13 bases separated the two germline ends. The CDR3 region is CASSLIGQQMNTEAFF. CDR3 DNA, as far as it was read: TGCGCCAGCAGCTTGATAGGACAGCAGATGAACACTGAA.

Regarding this clone: The read finishes 3 residues shy of the CDR3 end, and the germline J gene is used to complete it. The rearrangement links TRBV7-2 to TRBJ2-3; 10 bases match TRBD2. The germline CDR1 and CDR2 sequences are SGHTA and FQGNSA. This CDR3 has 17 residues. V was pared by 0 bases and J by 4 bases, with 7 bases of the junction left unmatched. The DNA read from the CDR3 is TGTGCCAGCAGCTTAGCGAGCGGGGGGGCCTCTCCAGATACG. Amino acid sequence: CASSLASGGASPDT. The entire CDR3 reads CASSLASGGASPDTQYF.

As concerns this clone: Read sequence stops 3 residues before the CDR3 end, and the germline J gene provides the missing end. This chain links TRBV18 with TRBJ2-7; TRBD1 matches at 7 bases. Losses at the gene ends were 5 bases for V and 2 bases for J; bases not matched to a gene: 9. This CDR3 comprises 15 residues. CDR1 KGHSH and CDR2 LQKENI come from the germline V gene. This CDR3 is CASSSQGTAAYEQYF. The sequenced part of the CDR3 DNA is TGTGCCAGCTCAAGTCAGGGGACAGCAGCCTACGAG.